This entry is about one T cell receptor (beta chain). Its antigen is unknown. The data were taken from a study of OX40 agonist ivuxolimab in advanced cancers. Across the study: Intravenous ivuxolimab at 0.01 to 10 mg/kg was given to patients every 2 weeks. Notes on the study in general: Among the lowest levels of clonal expansion were found in partial responders at 0.1-3.0 mg/kg.

Method: immunoSEQ multiplex PCR; TCRdb's copy keeps in-frame clones and lacks some. The table lists some 80,000 clones, roughly 93% of them singletons, with 2.5% to 3% in the top ten. The sample was CD4+ or CD8+ T cells sorted from blood, taken in a trial of the OX40 agonist ivuxolimab. The clonotype was recovered from an adult with an advanced solid tumor such as melanoma, head and neck, liver or kidney cancer.

Written as DNA, the CDR3 is TGCGCCAGCAGCCAAAAGGGACTAGCGGGAGGGCCAGACACAGATACGCAGTATTTT. Its protein is CASSQKGLAGGPDTDTQYF. The J gene is TRBJ2-3, the V gene TRBV4-1; TRBD2 matches 16 bases. This CDR3 spans 19 amino acids. Unmatched junction bases numbered 7, after V lost 2 bases and J lost 2 bases. Germline V lookup: CDR1 MGHRA, CDR2 YSYEKL.